This entry features one TCR beta chain sequence. This sample stems from a study of neurological immune-mediated disorders. The length of the CDR3 is 14 residues. CDR1 SGHRS and CDR2 YFSETQ come from the germline V gene. Trimming cost V 2 bases and J 2 bases, with 10 bases left between them. TCRdb ran MiXCR on the 5' RACE reads and lists one entry per CDR3 protein. The sample lists about 62,000 distinct CDR3 sequences, less than 6% seen once, with roughly 3.2% in the top ten. The chain employs TRBV5-1 and TRBJ2-5, with a tentative D call TRBD2 (5 bases). Source material: PBMCs. The source is a woman aged 45-60 years with multiple sclerosis. The CDR3 loop is CASSFGLVQETQYF. CDR3 coding DNA: TGCGCCAGCAGCTTCGGACTGGTACAAGAGACCCAGTACTTC.